The 17 T cell receptor beta chains reported below all come from one sample, sequenced in a study of blood T cell repertoires in COVID-19. The table came from immunoSEQ multiplex PCR; TCRdb's copy has only in-frame clones and leaves some out. Counted here are about 200,000 clones, roughly 80% occurring once; the ten biggest clones make up around 5.5%. The specimen sequenced was PBMCs or T cells enriched from blood (not recorded which). All receptors derive from a woman aged 55-75 years with acute COVID-19.

There are a few counts of this clone. This specimen includes other DNA sequences encoding the same CDR3. The chain is built from TRBV4-3 and TRBJ2-1, with 10 nucleotides matching TRBD2. This CDR3 has 15 residues. Losses at the gene ends were 0 bases for V and 6 bases for J; bases not matched to a gene: 2. Germline CDR1 and CDR2: LGHNA and YSLEER. The CDR3 DNA reads as TGCGCCAGCAGCCAAGAGCTAGCGGGAGTCAATGAGCAGTTCTTC. This translates into CASSQELAGVNEQFF.

This clone was picked up a small number of times. The rearrangement uses TRBV11-2 and TRBJ2-1; 9 bases align to TRBD2. With 4 bases clipped from V and 9 bases from J, the junction kept 13 bases outside the gene matches. CDR1 SGHAT and CDR2 FQNNGV come from the germline V gene. This CDR3 has 16 amino acids. CDR3 region: CASSSPPSGGTSEQFF. Here the CDR3 DNA reads TGTGCCAGCAGCTCCCCCCCCAGCGGGGGGACTAGTGAGCAGTTCTTC.

The rearrangement joins TRBV7-6 to TRBJ1-2; TRBD1 might be the D (5 bases). V lost 3 bases and J lost 5, with 16 bases in between. The length of the CDR3 is 15 residues. Germline V gene lookup returns CDR1 SGHVS and CDR2 FNYEAQ. The CDR3 coding sequence is TGTGCCAGCAGCTTCGAATCGGCAGGGCCATATGGCTACACCTTC. It is translated as CASSFESAGPYGYTF.

Details on this clone: Distinct nucleotide sequences in the sample also encode this CDR3. The V call is TRBV5-1, the J call TRBJ1-2; D might be TRBD1 (6 bases). Trimming took off 4 bases at V and 8 bases at J, with 15 bases between the two ends. The germline V gene encodes CDR1 SGHRS and CDR2 YFSETQ. This CDR3 is 13 amino acids long. CDR3 sequence: CASSLGQRGGYTF. The CDR3 nucleotides are TGCGCCAGCAGCCTGGGGCAGAGGGGGGGCTACACCTTC.

J is TRBJ2-3 and V is TRBV10-3; D gene unclear. Germline CDR1 is ENHRY and CDR2 is SYGVKD. Trimming removed 6 bases at V and 3 bases at J, with 10 bases between. The CDR3 is made up of 13 amino acids. This CDR3 reads CAIRQVITDTQYF. The CDR3 DNA sequence: TGTGCCATCAGACAAGTTATAACAGATACGCAGTATTTT.

This chain links TRBV19 with TRBJ1-2; 10 nucleotides agree with TRBD1. V dropped 2 bases and J dropped 0; count of bases not matched to a gene: 6. Germline V gives CDR1 LNHDA, CDR2 SQIVND (reference sequence). CDR3 length equals 17 residues. CDR3 loop: CASSIPGQGLANYGYTF. CDR3 DNA: TGTGCCAGTAGTATACCGGGACAGGGGCTAGCTAACTATGGCTACACCTTC.

The V call is TRBV28, the J call TRBJ1-1, with D tentatively TRBD1 (5 bases). Trimming took 7 bases from V and 1 from J, leaving 7 bases between them. The CDR3 loop spans 12 amino acids. Germline V gene sequence: CDR1 MDHEN, CDR2 SYDVKM. The CDR3 is CASTQGNTEAFF. The CDR3 DNA reads TGTGCCAGCACCCAGGGGAACACTGAAGCTTTCTTT. The variable domain in full, with the rest retrieved from reference TRBV28 and TRBJ1-1, is DVKVTQSSRYLVKRTGEKVFLECVQDMDHENMFWYRQDPGLGLRLIYFSYDVKMKEKGDIPEGYSVSREKKERFSLILESASTNQTSMYLCASTQGNTEAFFGQGTRLTVV.

The chain has TRBV12-3 or TRBV12-4 and TRBJ2-1; D is possibly TRBD1 (7 bases). Trimming removed 5 bases from V and 12 bases from J, with 11 bases in between. The CDR3 is 11 amino acids. CDR3 amino acids: CASSQGGGQFF. The CDR3 coding sequence is TGTGCCAGCAGTCAGGGGGGAGGGCAGTTCTTC.

This clone showed up just a few times. The chain recombines TRBV4-3 with TRBJ1-6; D uncertain. The V end was cut by 0 bases, the J end by 11 bases, with 14 bases between. CDR1 is LGHNA and CDR2 is YSLEER in the germline V gene. This CDR3 is built from 15 residues. CDR3 region: CASSQDSQVRTPLHF. The CDR3 DNA sequence: TGCGCCAGCAGCCAAGATAGTCAGGTCCGGACACCCCTCCACTTT.

This clone was observed once. The V and J genes are TRBV5-1 and TRBJ1-1; D ambiguous. Germline loops: CDR1 SGHRS, CDR2 YFSETQ. The CDR3 totals 17 residues. Trimming stripped 0 bases from V and 10 bases from J, with 25 bases between. The CDR3 loop is CASSLESLAQIKRRAFF. In DNA, the CDR3 is TGCGCCAGCAGCTTGGAATCGCTAGCGCAAATCAAGAGGAGAGCTTTCTTT.

The V and J genes are TRBV14 and TRBJ2-1, with 13 bases lining up with TRBD2. Trimming took 4 bases from V and 8 from J; bases not matched to a gene: 8. The germline V gene has CDR1 SGHDN and CDR2 FVKESK. The CDR3 has 16 amino acids. The CDR3 region is CASSRLGTSGIHEQFF. In DNA form, the CDR3 reads TGTGCCAGCAGCCGCCTAGGGACTAGCGGGATTCATGAGCAGTTCTTC.

V is TRBV29-1 and J is TRBJ1-5, with 8 bases that match TRBD1. The V and J ends lost 6 bases and 2 bases, in that order; junction bases with no gene match: 6. The germline gives CDR1 SQVTM, CDR2 ANQGSEA. The CDR3 is 14 residues long. This CDR3 is CSVTMTGGNQPQHF. The CDR3 nucleotides read TGCAGCGTGACAATGACAGGGGGCAATCAGCCCCAGCATTTT.

V and J are TRBV6-5 and TRBJ1-1; D gene uncertain. Germline-derived CDR1 and CDR2 are MNHEY and SVGAGI. Trimming removed 7 bases from V and 1 base from J, with 10 bases in between. CDR3 length equals 13 residues. Here the CDR3 reads CASTTRENTEAFF. DNA of the CDR3: TGTGCCAGCACCACCCGAGAGAACACTGAAGCTTTCTTT.

The chain joins TRBV15 to TRBJ2-3; the D gene is possibly TRBD1 (6 bases). This CDR3 region has 16 residues. The V gene lost 3 bases and the J gene lost 2 bases, with 15 bases spanning the gap. CDR1 and CDR2 from the germline V gene are LNHNV and YYDKDF (reference sequence). The CDR3 DNA is TGTGCCACCAGCAGTTGGCAGGGGATGGACACAGATACGCAGTATTTT. It translates to CATSSWQGMDTDTQYF.

The chain carries TRBV7-9 and TRBJ2-7; D gene unclear. Germline V gives CDR1 SEHNR, CDR2 FQNEAQ (reference sequence). The V and J ends lost 7 bases and 3 bases respectively, with 7 bases between them. The CDR3 is 11 residues long. CDR3 coding DNA: TGTGCCAGCACCACCCGCTACGAGCAGTACTTC. It specifies CASTTRYEQYF.

This clone was detected only a few times. The chain couples TRBV15 to TRBJ2-5, with D possibly being TRBD2 (7 bases). The CDR3 extends over 16 amino acids. The ends were cut back, 2 bases at V and 5 bases at J, with 18 bases in the middle. CDR1 LNHNV and CDR2 YYDKDF come from the germline V gene (reference sequence). CDR3 region: CATSRLMGGPDETQYF. In DNA, the CDR3 is TGTGCCACCAGCAGACTCATGGGGGGGCCCGATGAGACCCAGTACTTC. Full variable domain (missing parts from reference TRBV15 and TRBJ2-5): DAMVIQNPRYQVTQFGKPVTLSCSQTLNHNVMYWYQQKSSQAPKLLFHYYDKDFNNEADTPDNFQSRRPNTSFCFLDIRSPGLGDTAMYLCATSRLMGGPDETQYFGPGTRLLVL.

The chain couples TRBV7-2 to TRBJ2-1; TRBD2 might be the D (6 bases). Germline CDR1 reads SGHTA; CDR2 reads FQGNSA. Trimming pared 2 bases from V and 5 bases from J, leaving 7 bases between. The CDR3 covers 13 residues. CDR3 coding DNA: TGTGCCAGCAGCTTACAGCGGGACAATGAGCAGTTCTTC. As protein: CASSLQRDNEQFF.